These T cell receptor beta chains were read from a single sample in a study of cytomegalovirus exposure and HLA in healthy donors. Using immunoSEQ multiplex PCR, the repertoire was profiled, and TCRdb retains in-frame clones only, with some absent. The profile shows about 95,000 clones, over 70% of them singletons. Sequencing was done on a sample of PBMCs. The receptors derive from a woman between 40 and 50 years old in good health and CMV-seronegative. CDR3s include the opening cysteine and the closing phenylalanine or tryptophan. A D gene is named only where the DNA matches it firmly. Clone size appears in some rows only: once, few, many, or a class for an expanded clone.

CDR3 DNA: TGTGCCAGTAGAAGCAGGGCGAACACTGAAGCTTTCTTT
CDR3 protein: CASRSRANTEAFF
V gene: TRBV14
J gene: TRBJ1-1
D gene: -
clone size: -

CDR3 DNA: TGTGCCAGCAGCCCCGGACCTCCGCAGGGGCCCCAGCATTTT
CDR3 protein: CASSPGPPQGPQHF
V gene: TRBV9
J gene: TRBJ1-5
D gene: -
clone size: -

CDR3 DNA: TGCGCCAGCAGCCTCGCTAGGGGGGAGACCCAGTACTTC
CDR3 protein: CASSLARGETQYF
V gene: TRBV4-3
J gene: TRBJ2-5
D gene: -
clone size: -

CDR3 DNA: TGTGCCAGCAGCACCACACAGGGTACAGATACGCAGTATTTT
CDR3 protein: CASSTTQGTDTQYF
V gene: TRBV5-4
J gene: TRBJ2-3
D gene: -
clone size: few

CDR3 DNA: TGTGCCAGCAGCCCTTTGGGGGACAGCTCCTACGAGCAGTACTTC
CDR3 protein: CASSPLGDSSYEQYF
V gene: TRBV9
J gene: TRBJ2-7
D gene: TRBD1
clone size: -

CDR3 DNA: TGTGCCAGCAGCCAGGGGTCCCACCGCGCCGGGGAGCTGTTTTTT
CDR3 protein: CASSQGSHRAGELFF
V gene: TRBV9
J gene: TRBJ2-2
D gene: -
clone size: -

CDR3 DNA: TGTGCCAGTAAGGGACAAGGAATGTTATATGAAAAACTGTTTTTT
CDR3 protein: CASKGQGMLYEKLFF
V gene: TRBV19
J gene: TRBJ1-4
D gene: -
clone size: -

CDR3 DNA: TGTGCCAGCTCACCGCGGGGGGATCAGCCCCAGCATTTT
CDR3 protein: CASSPRGDQPQHF
V gene: TRBV18
J gene: TRBJ1-5
D gene: -
clone size: -

CDR3 DNA: TGTGCCAGCAGTACATTTCTTCTCGGCGGGGAGACCCAGTACTTC
CDR3 protein: CASSTFLLGGETQYF
V gene: TRBV6-1
J gene: TRBJ2-5
D gene: -
clone size: few

CDR3 DNA: TGTGCCAGCAGCTTGGGACATAGCACAGATACGCAGTATTTT
CDR3 protein: CASSLGHSTDTQYF
V gene: TRBV7-3
J gene: TRBJ2-3
D gene: -
clone size: -

CDR3 DNA: TGTGCCAGCAGTGAAGGGGCCAGAGTGCAGACCCAGTACTTC
CDR3 protein: CASSEGARVQTQYF
V gene: TRBV2
J gene: TRBJ2-5
D gene: -
clone size: -

CDR3 DNA: TGTGCCAGCAGGAGGGACAGGGGGAATCAGCCCCAGCATTTT
CDR3 protein: CASRRDRGNQPQHF
V gene: TRBV5-6
J gene: TRBJ1-5
D gene: TRBD1
clone size: -

CDR3 DNA: TGCAGCGTCAAGACAGGGGGCACTGAAGCTTTCTTT
CDR3 protein: CSVKTGGTEAFF
V gene: TRBV29-1
J gene: TRBJ1-1
D gene: TRBD1
clone size: -

CDR3 DNA: TGTGCCAGCAGCTTAATATCCGGCACAGGGGGGTCTGAAGCTTTCTTT
CDR3 protein: CASSLISGTGGSEAFF
V gene: TRBV7-6
J gene: TRBJ1-1
D gene: TRBD1
clone size: -

CDR3 DNA: TGTGCCAGCAGCACCCCCCCGGGACAGGGGAACACTGAAGCTTTCTTT
CDR3 protein: CASSTPPGQGNTEAFF
V gene: TRBV5-4
J gene: TRBJ1-1
D gene: TRBD1
clone size: -

CDR3 DNA: TGTGCCAGCAGCTTAACGGAGGGGCAGCCCCAGCATTTT
CDR3 protein: CASSLTEGQPQHF
V gene: TRBV7-7
J gene: TRBJ1-5
D gene: -
clone size: -

CDR3 DNA: TGTGCCAGCAGCCCGGGACTAAACACTGAAGCTTTCTTT
CDR3 protein: CASSPGLNTEAFF
V gene: TRBV7-2
J gene: TRBJ1-1
D gene: -
clone size: once

CDR3 DNA: TGCGCCAGCAGCTTAATTGGGACAGGGTCTAGCGAGCAGTACTTC
CDR3 protein: CASSLIGTGSSEQYF
V gene: TRBV5-1
J gene: TRBJ2-7
D gene: TRBD1
clone size: -

CDR3 DNA: TGTGCCAGCAGCCAATCTGGAAACACCATATATTTT
CDR3 protein: CASSQSGNTIYF
V gene: TRBV7-8
J gene: TRBJ1-3
D gene: -
clone size: once

CDR3 DNA: TGTGCCAGGTTGACCGCCCCGGGACAGTATAATTCACCCCTCCACTTT
CDR3 protein: CARLTAPGQYNSPLHF
V gene: TRBV6-4
J gene: TRBJ1-6
D gene: TRBD1
clone size: -

CDR3 DNA: TGTGCCAGCAGCAAAGACCCCCGGGGGAGGGAAAAACTGTTTTTT
CDR3 protein: CASSKDPRGREKLFF
V gene: TRBV21-1
J gene: TRBJ1-4
D gene: -
clone size: -

CDR3 DNA: TGTGCCAGCAGTGAGGACAGAAACTATGGCTACACCTTC
CDR3 protein: CASSEDRNYGYTF
V gene: TRBV2
J gene: TRBJ1-2
D gene: -
clone size: -

CDR3 DNA: TGTGCCAGCAGTTACCCGACAGGCGCGCATCATCAGCCCCAGCATTTT
CDR3 protein: CASSYPTGAHHQPQHF
V gene: TRBV27
J gene: TRBJ1-5
D gene: -
clone size: once

CDR3 DNA: TGCGCCAGCAGCCCCATAGCCAGCAATCAGCCCCAGCATTTT
CDR3 protein: CASSPIASNQPQHF
V gene: TRBV4-3
J gene: TRBJ1-5
D gene: -
clone size: -

CDR3 DNA: TGTGCCAGCAGCTTCTACTCACTTAACACTGAAGCTTTCTTT
CDR3 protein: CASSFYSLNTEAFF
V gene: TRBV7-2
J gene: TRBJ1-1
D gene: -
clone size: -

CDR3 DNA: TGCGCCAGCAGCTTGGAATTCGACGAGCAGTACTTC
CDR3 protein: CASSLEFDEQYF
V gene: TRBV5-1
J gene: TRBJ2-7
D gene: -
clone size: -

CDR3 DNA: TGTGCCAGCAGCCCGTCCGGGAGCACAGATACGCAGTATTTT
CDR3 protein: CASSPSGSTDTQYF
V gene: TRBV7-3
J gene: TRBJ2-3
D gene: -
clone size: -

CDR3 DNA: TGTGCCTGGAGTAGCGGGGGGCCCTACCAAGAGACCCAGTACTTC
CDR3 protein: CAWSSGGPYQETQYF
V gene: TRBV30
J gene: TRBJ2-5
D gene: TRBD2
clone size: -

CDR3 DNA: TGTGCCAGCAGCGGTTCAGGATACACTGAAGCTTTCTTT
CDR3 protein: CASSGSGYTEAFF
V gene: TRBV7-2
J gene: TRBJ1-1
D gene: -
clone size: few

CDR3 DNA: TGCAGCGTTGATGGGCGGGGGAACACAGATACGCAGTATTTT
CDR3 protein: CSVDGRGNTDTQYF
V gene: TRBV29-1
J gene: TRBJ2-3
D gene: TRBD2
clone size: once

CDR3 DNA: TGTGCCAGCATCATGGGACAGGATTCGTCCACTGAAGCTTTCTTT
CDR3 protein: CASIMGQDSSTEAFF
V gene: TRBV7-9
J gene: TRBJ1-1
D gene: TRBD1
clone size: once

CDR3 DNA: TGTGCCAGCAGTTACTCGGGACAGGGGGCAGAAGGCTACACCTTC
CDR3 protein: CASSYSGQGAEGYTF
V gene: TRBV6-5
J gene: TRBJ1-2
D gene: TRBD1
clone size: -